This is a list of T cell receptor beta chains from one sample in a study of a mutant IDH1 vaccine in newly diagnosed glioma. Antigens for these TCRs are unknown. The data were produced by immunoSEQ multiplex PCR, yet TCRdb's version contains in-frame clones alone and is incomplete. The table has some 48,000 clones, approximately 80% seen once. Specimen: PBMCs, collected from a glioma patient whose treatment included an IDH1 peptide vaccine. All receptors derive from a man aged 40-49 years with glioma. Both conserved end residues are part of each CDR3. The D gene is left open where the match is weak. For some rows the clone size is stated as once, few or many, or as a class when expanded; others skip it.

>TRBV25-1|.|TRBJ2-7|few
CASSEQQWGYEQYF
TGTGCCAGCAGTGAACAACAGTGGGGCTACGAGCAGTACTTC
>TRBV11-3|TRBD1|TRBJ1-1|.
CASSLGDGTGADVFF
TGTGCCAGCAGCTTGGGGGACGGGACAGGGGCTGATGTTTTCTTT
>TRBV4-1|.|TRBJ1-2|.
CASSHTGGYTF
TGCGCCAGCAGCCATACAGGCGGCTACACCTTC
>TRBV28|.|TRBJ1-5|.
CASSFFRQPQHF
TGTGCCAGCAGTTTCTTTCGACAGCCCCAGCATTTT
>TRBV18|.|TRBJ1-2|many
CASSQGQTQYGYTF
TGTGCCAGCTCCCAAGGACAGACTCAATATGGCTACACCTTC
>TRBV11-3|.|TRBJ2-5|once
CASSSRERGETQYF
TGTGCCAGCAGCTCTCGGGAGAGGGGAGAGACCCAGTACTTC
>TRBV19|.|TRBJ1-2|.
CASNTQESNYGYTF
TGTGCCAGTAACACACAGGAGTCTAACTATGGCTACACCTTC
>TRBV19|TRBD2|TRBJ2-1|.
CASSIATSGSEVVYNEQFF
TGTGCCAGTAGTATAGCCACTAGCGGGAGTGAAGTGGTCTACAATGAGCAGTTCTTC
>TRBV30|.|TRBJ1-3|once
CAWKLGRGFSGNTIYF
TGTGCCTGGAAGTTGGGCAGGGGATTTTCTGGAAACACCATATATTTT
>TRBV7-2|.|TRBJ1-1|few
CASSLTGINTEAFF
TGTGCCAGCAGCTTAACCGGGATCAACACTGAAGCTTTCTTT
>TRBV11-3|.|TRBJ2-3|.
CASSIRGSPTDTQYF
TGTGCCAGCAGCATCAGGGGAAGCCCCACAGATACGCAGTATTTT
>TRBV5-1|.|TRBJ2-3|.
CASSLDGGDTQYF
TGCGCCAGCAGCCTAGATGGGGGAGATACGCAGTATTTT
>TRBV2|.|TRBJ2-1|.
CASSDLRTDNNEQFF
TGTGCCAGCAGTGACCTCAGGACAGACAACAATGAGCAGTTCTTC
>TRBV11-2|.|TRBJ1-3|once
CASSFPNSGNTIYF
TGTGCCAGCAGCTTCCCCAACTCTGGAAACACCATATATTTT
>TRBV4-1|.|TRBJ2-1|.
CASSLRSRDEQFF
TGCGCCAGCAGCCTTCGGAGTCGCGATGAGCAGTTCTTC
>TRBV7-9|TRBD1|TRBJ2-2|.
CASTRGLGKTGELFF
TGTGCCAGCACCAGGGGGCTGGGTAAAACCGGGGAGCTGTTTTTT
>TRBV13|.|TRBJ1-1|.
CASSLEATEAFF
TGTGCCAGCAGCTTAGAAGCCACTGAAGCTTTCTTT
>TRBV6-5|TRBD1|TRBJ1-4|.
CASSYSDRDWGEKLFF
TGTGCCAGCAGTTACTCGGACAGGGACTGGGGTGAAAAACTGTTTTTT
>TRBV5-4|TRBD1|TRBJ2-2|.
CASAGTGIPGELFF
TGTGCCAGCGCCGGGACAGGGATCCCCGGGGAGCTGTTTTTT
>TRBV29-1|TRBD1|TRBJ2-2|.
CSAQGDNTGELFF
TGCAGTGCGCAGGGGGATAACACCGGGGAGCTGTTTTTT
>TRBV5-1|TRBD1|TRBJ1-1|few
CASSFGDRAKNTEAFF
TGCGCCAGCAGCTTCGGGGACAGGGCCAAGAACACTGAAGCTTTCTTT
>TRBV5-1|.|TRBJ1-1|few
CASSLLQMNTEAFF
TGCGCCAGCAGCTTGTTACAGATGAACACTGAAGCTTTCTTT
>TRBV5-1|.|TRBJ2-2|.
CASSPSGENTGELFF
TGCGCCAGCAGCCCGAGCGGAGAGAACACCGGGGAGCTGTTTTTT
>TRBV5-1|TRBD1|TRBJ1-4|.
CASSLLPGQGAMNEEGLFF
TGCGCCAGCAGCTTACTACCGGGACAGGGGGCGATGAATGAAGAAGGACTGTTTTTT
>TRBV9|.|TRBJ2-3|.
CASSLHYTDTQYF
TGTGCCAGCAGCTTACATTACACAGATACGCAGTATTTT
>TRBV5-8|TRBD1|TRBJ2-6|few
CASSSRRTGYSGANVLTF
TGTGCCAGCAGCTCTCGTAGGACAGGATACTCTGGGGCCAACGTCCTGACTTTC
>TRBV4-1|.|TRBJ1-1|.
CASSQAFGPAFF
TGCGCCAGCAGCCAAGCTTTCGGGCCAGCTTTCTTT
>TRBV11-2|TRBD1|TRBJ2-1|.
CASSWGQGNEQFF
TGTGCCAGCAGCTGGGGACAGGGGAATGAGCAGTTCTTC
>TRBV18|.|TRBJ1-1|few
CASSPSLGEQAFF
TGTGCCAGCTCACCAAGTCTAGGGGAGCAAGCTTTCTTT
>TRBV29-1|.|TRBJ2-1|.
CSVEWAGIRDEQFF
TGCAGCGTTGAATGGGCAGGGATACGGGATGAGCAGTTCTTC
>TRBV4-3|.|TRBJ1-6|.
CASSQDRLTGGNPPLHF
TGCGCCAGCAGCCAAGACCGCTTGACGGGGGGCAATCCACCCCTCCACTTT
>TRBV4-1|TRBD2|TRBJ2-7|.
CASSRKTGLAGGLAPYEQYF
TGCGCCAGCAGCCGGAAGACGGGACTAGCGGGAGGACTGGCCCCCTACGAGCAGTACTTC
>TRBV19|.|TRBJ2-3|few
CATRLSGDTQYF
TGTGCCACTCGACTCTCGGGAGATACGCAGTATTTT
>TRBV6-4|.|TRBJ1-2|many
CASSAGTPDYGYTF
TGTGCCAGCAGTGCCGGGACACCCGACTATGGCTACACCTTC